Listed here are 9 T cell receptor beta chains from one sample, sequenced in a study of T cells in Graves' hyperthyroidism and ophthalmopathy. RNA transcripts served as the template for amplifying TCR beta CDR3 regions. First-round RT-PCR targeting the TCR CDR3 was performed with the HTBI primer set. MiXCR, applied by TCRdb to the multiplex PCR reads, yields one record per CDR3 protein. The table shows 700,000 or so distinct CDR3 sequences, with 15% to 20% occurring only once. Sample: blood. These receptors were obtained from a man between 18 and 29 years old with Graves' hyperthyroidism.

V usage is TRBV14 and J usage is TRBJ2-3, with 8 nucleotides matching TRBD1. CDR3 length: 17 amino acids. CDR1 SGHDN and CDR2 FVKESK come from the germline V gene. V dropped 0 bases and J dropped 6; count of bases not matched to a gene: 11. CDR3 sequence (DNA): TGTGCCAGCAGCCAAGATTTGGGACAGGAACTTGGGGATACGCAGTATTTT. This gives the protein CASSQDLGQELGDTQYF.

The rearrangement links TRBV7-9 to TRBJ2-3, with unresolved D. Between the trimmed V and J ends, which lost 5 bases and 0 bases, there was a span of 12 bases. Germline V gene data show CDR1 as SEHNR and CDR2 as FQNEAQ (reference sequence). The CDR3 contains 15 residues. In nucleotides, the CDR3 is TGTGCCAGCAGCACGGAATATACTAGCACAGATACGCAGTATTTT. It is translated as CASSTEYTSTDTQYF.

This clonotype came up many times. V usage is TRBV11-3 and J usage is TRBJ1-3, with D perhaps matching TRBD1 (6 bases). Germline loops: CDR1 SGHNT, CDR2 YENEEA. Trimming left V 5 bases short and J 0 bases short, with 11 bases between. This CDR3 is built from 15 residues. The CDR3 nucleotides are TGTGCCAGCAGCCCGGGACACCGCTCTGGAAACACCATATATTTT. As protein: CASSPGHRSGNTIYF.

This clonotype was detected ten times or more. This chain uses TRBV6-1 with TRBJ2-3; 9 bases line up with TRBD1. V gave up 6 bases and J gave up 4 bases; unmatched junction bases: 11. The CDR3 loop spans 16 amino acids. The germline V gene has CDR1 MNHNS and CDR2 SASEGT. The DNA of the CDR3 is TGTGCCAGCAGCCCTCGGGTCGGGACAGGGCCAGATACGCAGTATTTT. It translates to CASSPRVGTGPDTQYF.

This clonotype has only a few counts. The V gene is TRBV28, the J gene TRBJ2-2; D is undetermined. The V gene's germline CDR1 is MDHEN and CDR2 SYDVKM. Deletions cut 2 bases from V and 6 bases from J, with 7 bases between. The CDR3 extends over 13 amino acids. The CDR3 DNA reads TGTGCCAGCAGTTTAGACCCCCCCGGGGAGCTGTTTTTT. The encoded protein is CASSLDPPGELFF.

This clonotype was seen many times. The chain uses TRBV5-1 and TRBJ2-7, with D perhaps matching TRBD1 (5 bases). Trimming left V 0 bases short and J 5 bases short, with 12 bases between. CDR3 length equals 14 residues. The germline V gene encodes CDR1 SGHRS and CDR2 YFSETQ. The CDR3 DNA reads TGCGCCAGCAGCTTGGCAGCAGGGAACGACGAGCAGTACTTC. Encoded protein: CASSLAAGNDEQYF. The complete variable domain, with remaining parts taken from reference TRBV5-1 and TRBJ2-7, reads KAGVTQTPRYLIKTRGQQVTLSCSPISGHRSVSWYQQTPGQGLQFLFEYFSETQRNKGNFPGRFSGRQFSNSRSEMNVSTLELGDSALYLCASSLAAGNDEQYFGPGTRLTVT.

The CDR3 here is CASSPDRGISGANVLTF. CDR3 in DNA: TGTGCCAGCAGCCCGGACAGGGGAATCTCTGGGGCCAACGTCCTGACTTTC. The chain employs TRBV14 and TRBJ2-6; the match to TRBD1 covers 9 bases. This CDR3 is 17 amino acids long. V shed 4 bases, J shed 0 bases, and the junction held 4 bases outside the gene matches. Germline assignment: CDR1 SGHDN and CDR2 FVKESK.

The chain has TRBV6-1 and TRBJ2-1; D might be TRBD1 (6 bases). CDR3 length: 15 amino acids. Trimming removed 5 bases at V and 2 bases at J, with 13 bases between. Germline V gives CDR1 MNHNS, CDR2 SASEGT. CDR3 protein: CASSQQGIPYNEQFF. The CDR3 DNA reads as TGTGCCAGCAGTCAACAGGGAATCCCCTACAATGAGCAGTTCTTC.

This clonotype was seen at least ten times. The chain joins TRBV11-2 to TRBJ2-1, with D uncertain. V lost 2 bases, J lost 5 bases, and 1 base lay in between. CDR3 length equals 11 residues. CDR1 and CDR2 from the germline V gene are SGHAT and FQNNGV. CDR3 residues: CASSLHNEQFF. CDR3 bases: TGTGCCAGCAGCTTACACAATGAGCAGTTCTTC.